This entry lists 5 T cell receptor beta chains sequenced from one sample in a study of T cell repertoires in cytomegalovirus infection (dated by TCRdb to between 2018 and 2021). Sequencing took place on an Illumina HiSeq 1500. The public reads were run again by TCRdb, first through fastp at Q25 and then through MiXCR, and only productive beta chains were kept. CDR3 protein duplicates are merged, each entry listing the most common genes and DNA. This sample holds about 920,000 distinct CDR3 sequences; approximately 31% were observed only once. Of the sample, roughly 13% falls within the top ten clones. No antigen has been assigned to these receptors. The treatment or condition label for this specimen denotes: in vitro stimulation with specific CMV peptide epitopes to enrich CMV-specific T cells. The specimen comprised cultured CD8+ T cells from PBMCs, sampled from culture after CMV antigen stimulation. All receptors derive from a human donor in good health (CMV status not recorded). Some clones in this sample may be carry-over from other donors' samples.

This clonotype appeared a few times. The genes are TRBV11-2 and TRBJ2-6; possible D gene TRBD1, 5 bases. V gave up 3 bases and J gave up 0 bases, with 6 bases separating them. CDR3 length equals 15 residues. Germline CDR1 reads SGHAT; CDR2 reads FQNNGV. This CDR3 is CASSFRDSGANVLTF. The CDR3 DNA reads TGTGCCAGCAGCTTCAGGGACTCTGGGGCCAACGTCCTGACTTTC.

The chain joins TRBV15 to TRBJ1-6, with a weak D call TRBD1 (6 bases). V was trimmed by 3 bases and J by 7 bases, leaving 13 bases between them. This CDR3 has 15 residues. Germline CDR1 is LNHNV and CDR2 is YYDKDF (reference sequence). This CDR3 is CATSRTGEINSPLHF. The CDR3 nucleotides are TGTGCCACCAGCAGGACAGGAGAGATAAATTCACCCCTCCACTTT.

A few counts support this clonotype. The genes are TRBV6-1 and TRBJ1-2; D remains unclear. The V gene's germline CDR1 is MNHNS and CDR2 SASEGT. V was cut by 0 bases and J by 13 bases, with 12 bases left in between. The CDR3 loop spans 12 amino acids. The CDR3 sequence is CASSEALWGPTF. Here the CDR3 DNA reads TGTGCCAGCAGTGAAGCGCTATGGGGTCCCACCTTC.

A word on this clonotype: A much larger clone differs by one base, so this may be a read error. The V gene is TRBV6-1, the J gene TRBJ1-2; D is perhaps TRBD1 (6 bases). Germline V gene lookup returns CDR1 MNHNS and CDR2 SASEGT. V dropped 2 bases and J dropped 3 bases, with 10 bases sitting between them. The CDR3 runs to 14 residues. CDR3 region: CASSEQGTYYGYTF. The CDR3 nucleotides read TGTGCCAGCAGTGAACAGGGGACATACTATGGCTACACCTTC.

The rearrangement links TRBV12-3 or TRBV12-4 to TRBJ2-7, with no clear D. CDR3 length: 13 residues. The V gene lost 5 bases and the J gene lost 3 bases, with 11 bases spanning the gap. The CDR3 region is CASSPDLDYEQYF. CDR3 coding DNA: TGTGCCAGCAGTCCAGACCTAGACTACGAGCAGTACTTC.